This TCR beta chain was retrieved from a study of blood T cell repertoires in COVID-19. Study summary: The United States, Italy and Spain provided the acute and convalescent COVID-19 samples.

Per the authors' pipeline: Reference gene primer amplification gave estimated nucleated cell counts. TCRdb's copy holds only in-frame clones and misses some; the assay was immunoSEQ multiplex PCR. V and J calls plus clone size are reproduced from that table; the DNA served to infer D and trimming. The table includes tens of thousands of clones, around four fifths detected once. The junction had 1 base not matched to a gene; V was cut back by 3 bases and J by 2 bases. In germline, CDR1 is MNHEY, CDR2 SMNVEV (reference sequence). This CDR3 is built from 17 residues. The receptor was isolated from a human donor in a cohort sampled during active COVID-19. This rearrangement joins TRBV27 to TRBJ2-1; 16 bases fit TRBD2. The sequenced sample was peripheral blood. This CDR3 is CASSLGTSGGAYNEQFF. The CDR3 DNA reads as TGTGCCAGCAGTTTGGGGACTAGCGGGGGGGCCTACAATGAGCAGTTCTTC.